This entry lists 2 T cell receptor beta chains sequenced from one sample in a study of response to subunit inactivated influenza vaccine. Via MiXCR, TCRdb re-called the RT-PCR reads, giving one row per CDR3 protein. The table includes about 540,000 distinct CDR3 sequences, roughly a quarter detected once. These records were also assigned to another study, of T cells expressing NK-cell markers. Turning to that study: The authors made TCR beta cDNA libraries by 5'RACE template switching. This switching added a universal primer site and UMIs.

Specimen: CD4+ T cells sorted from PBMCs, collected 11 to 12 days after vaccination. The source of these receptors is a man aged 50 to 59 who received an inactivated influenza vaccine.

The chain combines TRBV7-9 with TRBJ2-1, with D tentatively TRBD1 (6 bases). This CDR3 spans 17 amino acids. The germline CDR1 and CDR2 sequences are SEHNR and FQNEAQ (reference sequence). Trimming stripped 4 bases from V and 0 bases from J, with 16 bases between. The CDR3 nucleotides are TGTGCCAGCAGCTCACGTGGACAGCCGAACTCCTACAATGAGCAGTTCTTC. This codes for CASSSRGQPNSYNEQFF.

This clonotype was seen only a few times. The gene calls are TRBV29-1 and TRBJ2-7; TRBD2 matches at 12 bases. This CDR3 contains 15 residues. The V and J ends lost 5 bases and 1 base, in that order; junction bases with no gene match: 6. Per germline, CDR1 SQVTM and CDR2 ANQGSEA. CDR3 bases: TGCAGCGTTAGACGGACTAGCGGGATTTCCTACGAGCAGTACTTC. Its translation: CSVRRTSGISYEQYF.